The 3 T cell receptor beta chains given below trace back to one sample, sequenced in a study of CDR3 diversity in severe acne (dated by TCRdb to 2018 to 2020). Library preparation employed PCR. Sequencing was carried out with an Illumina HiSeq 2000. TCRdb's own reprocessing of the public reads used fastp at Q25 and MiXCR and kept productive beta chains. Each record represents a unique CDR3 protein, reported with the most common genes and DNA among its rows. The table for this sample lists around 100,000 distinct CDR3 sequences; roughly 51% of them were counted only once. The ten largest clones take up about an eighth of the sample. Sequences were obtained from blood. The receptor source for this set is a male donor with acne.

V is TRBV20-1 and J is TRBJ2-7; 7 bases line up with TRBD2. Trimming cost V 1 base and J 5 bases; bases outside gene matches: 5. The CDR3 contains 13 residues. In germline, CDR1 is DFQATT, CDR2 SNEGSKA (reference sequence). The CDR3 DNA sequence: TGCAGTGCTAGAGGCCTAGCGGTTAACGAGCAGTACTTC. Its protein product is CSARGLAVNEQYF.

The chain employs TRBV20-1 and TRBJ1-5; D is undetermined. V was trimmed by 6 bases and J by 7 bases, leaving 13 bases between them. Germline V CDR1 and CDR2: DFQATT, SNEGSKA (reference sequence). The CDR3 spans 12 residues. The CDR3 protein is CSAKIEGQPQHF. Written as DNA, the CDR3 is TGCAGTGCAAAGATAGAGGGACAGCCCCAGCATTTT.

This clonotype was recorded a few times. The rearrangement uses TRBV28 and TRBJ1-1, with D hard to call. Trimming removed 6 bases at V and 3 bases at J, with 14 bases between. The CDR3 totals 14 residues. The germline CDR1 and CDR2 sequences are MDHEN and SYDVKM. The CDR3 nucleotides are TGTGCCAGCAGCCTAGGACCCTGGGACACTGAAGCTTTCTTT. Residues: CASSLGPWDTEAFF. The full variable domain, with the rest looked up from reference TRBV28 and TRBJ1-1, is DVKVTQSSRYLVKRTGEKVFLECVQDMDHENMFWYRQDPGLGLRLIYFSYDVKMKEKGDIPEGYSVSREKKERFSLILESASTNQTSMYLCASSLGPWDTEAFFGQGTRLTVV.